This T cell receptor (beta chain) comes out of a study of cytomegalovirus exposure and HLA in healthy donors. Study-wide context: Findings of an earlier analysis included about 120 million unique TCR beta sequences from some 200 million T cells.

This CDR3 is built from 16 residues. Germline values: CDR1 SSHAT, CDR2 FNYEAQ (reference sequence). As concerns this clone: Its antigen is unknown. One end of the junction does not line up with germline, which may come from a read error.

The donors (healthy individuals) were bone marrow donors. In the PCR, 60 Vbeta and 13 Jbeta primers were used. Clones were read by immunoSEQ multiplex PCR, and TCRdb kept only the in-frame ones, dropping some. The table shows around 230,000 clones, with over 80% occurring only once. Findings and limits, study-wide: Diagnosis of cytomegalovirus status made by the classifier reportedly showed high specificity and sensitivity.

This clonotype was obtained from a middle-aged man in good health and CMV-seropositive. The specimen was PBMCs. The chain couples TRBV7-7 to TRBJ2-2; 7 bases fit TRBD1. The CDR3 spells CASSSRQGSTTGELFF. The CDR3 DNA is TGTGCTAGCAGCTCACGACAGGGAAGTACAACCGGGGAGCTGTTTTTT. The variable domain in full, with the rest retrieved from reference TRBV7-7 and TRBJ2-2, is GAGVSQSPRYKVTKRGQDVTLRCDPISSHATLYWYQQALGQGPEFLTYFNYEAQPDKSGLPSDRFSAERPEGSISTLTIQRTEQRDSAMYRCASSSRQGSTTGELFFGEGSRLTVL.